This T cell receptor (beta chain) came from a study of shared clonotypes between healthy human individuals. The V end lost 5 bases, the J end lost 6 bases, and 9 bases lay between the germline ends. Germline-derived CDR1 and CDR2 are SEHNR and FQNEAQ (reference sequence). There are 12 residues in the CDR3. Profiling relied on immunoSEQ multiplex PCR, and the TCRdb table lists in-frame clones only, not all of them. Of some 360,000 clones detected, around 79% appear once; the ten largest clones hold 10%. This chain joins TRBV7-9 and TRBJ2-3, with unresolved D. The receptor's source is a man under 40 in good health. Sequencing was done on a sample of memory CD4+ T cells sorted from blood. Subset noted: CD45RA-negative fraction. DNA of the CDR3: TGTGCCAGCAGCCCTGTAGTGGATACGCAGTATTTT. Amino acids: CASSPVVDTQYF.